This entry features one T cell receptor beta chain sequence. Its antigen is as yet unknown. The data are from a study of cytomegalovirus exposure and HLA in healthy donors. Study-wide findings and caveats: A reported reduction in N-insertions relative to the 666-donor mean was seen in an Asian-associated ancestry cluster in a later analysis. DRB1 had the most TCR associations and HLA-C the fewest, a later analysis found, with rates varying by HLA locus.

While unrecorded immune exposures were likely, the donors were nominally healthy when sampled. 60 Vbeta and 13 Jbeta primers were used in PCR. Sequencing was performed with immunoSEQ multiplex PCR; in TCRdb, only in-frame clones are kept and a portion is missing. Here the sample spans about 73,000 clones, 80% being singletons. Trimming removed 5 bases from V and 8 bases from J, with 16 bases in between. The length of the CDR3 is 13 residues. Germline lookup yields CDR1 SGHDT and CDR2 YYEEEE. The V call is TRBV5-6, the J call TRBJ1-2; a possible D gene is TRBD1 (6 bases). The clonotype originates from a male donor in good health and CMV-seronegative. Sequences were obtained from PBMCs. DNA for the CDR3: TGTGCCAGCAGGCCCAGGGGTGGGGAGGGCTACACCTTC. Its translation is CASRPRGGEGYTF.